What follows are 26 T cell receptor beta chains derived from one specimen sequenced in a study of blood T cell dynamics during melanoma immunotherapy. Time point reported: pre-treatment baseline. The protocol was immunoSEQ multiplex PCR, while the TCRdb copy is restricted to in-frame clones and leaves out a portion. This sample carries roughly 9,900 clones, around 90% of them seen once, and the ten largest clones take roughly 32%. The sequencing here drew on blood, taken from a patient treated with checkpoint blockade. The receptors stem from a human donor with melanoma.

A remark on this clone: Other nucleotide sequences in the sample specify the same CDR3. The J gene is TRBJ2-1, the V gene TRBV19; perhaps TRBD2 as D (5 bases). V was pared by 5 bases and J by 0 bases, with 11 bases between. Germline values: CDR1 LNHDA, CDR2 SQIVND (reference sequence). The CDR3 extends over 15 amino acids. The CDR3: CASSLGVPSYNEQFF. Written as DNA, the CDR3 is TGTGCCAGTAGTTTGGGAGTCCCCTCCTACAATGAGCAGTTCTTC.

The DNA of the CDR3 is TGTGCCAGCAGGGCTAGCGGGGGGAATGAGCAGTTCTTC. It codes for CASRASGGNEQFF. The gene calls are TRBV6-1 and TRBJ2-1; 11 nucleotides align to TRBD2. Germline-derived CDR1 and CDR2 are MNHNS and SASEGT. The junction had 2 bases not matched to a gene; V was cut back by 6 bases and J by 7 bases. The CDR3 sequence is 13 residues long.

The chain joins TRBV2 to TRBJ1-4, with D unresolved. The CDR3 runs to 13 residues. Germline loops: CDR1 SNHLY, CDR2 FYNNEI. Trimming left V 5 bases short and J 5 bases short, with 9 bases between. This CDR3 is CASSPTENEKLFF. CDR3 bases: TGTGCCAGCAGTCCGACGGAAAATGAAAAACTGTTTTTT.

This chain joins TRBV18 and TRBJ2-2; D call uncertain. Trimming removed 6 bases from V and 6 bases from J, with 8 bases in between. Germline CDR1 KGHSH, CDR2 LQKENI. CDR3 length equals 12 residues. The CDR3 is CASSLIAGELFF. DNA for the CDR3: TGTGCCAGCTCCCTCATCGCCGGGGAGCTGTTTTTT.

This clone was picked up one time. This chain connects TRBV27 to TRBJ2-7; 12 bases are a match to TRBD2. Germline-derived CDR1 and CDR2 are MNHEY and SMNVEV (reference sequence). Trimming cost V 6 bases and J 12 bases; bases outside gene matches: 15. This CDR3 spans 15 amino acids. The CDR3 sequence is CASSPRGLAGGGRYF. DNA for the CDR3: TGTGCCAGCAGCCCGAGGGGGCTAGCGGGAGGGGGGCGGTACTTC.

The V gene is TRBV28, the J gene TRBJ2-7, with 9 bases identical to TRBD1. V gave up 6 bases and J gave up 7 bases; unmatched junction bases: 7. The CDR3 loop spans 13 amino acids. Germline V gene lookup returns CDR1 MDHEN and CDR2 SYDVKM. The CDR3 is CASRPTGGAEQYF. As DNA, the CDR3 is TGTGCCAGCAGACCCACAGGGGGCGCGGAGCAGTACTTC. The full variable domain, its missing parts supplied by reference TRBV28 and TRBJ2-7, is DVKVTQSSRYLVKRTGEKVFLECVQDMDHENMFWYRQDPGLGLRLIYFSYDVKMKEKGDIPEGYSVSREKKERFSLILESASTNQTSMYLCASRPTGGAEQYFGPGTRLTVT.

J is TRBJ2-1 and V is TRBV28, with a weak D call TRBD1 (5 bases). Trimming took 5 bases from V and 9 from J, leaving 14 bases between them. The CDR3 totals 13 residues. Per the germline V gene, CDR1 is MDHEN and CDR2 is SYDVKM. CDR3 sequence: CASSKTAPGEQFF. The CDR3, as DNA: TGTGCCAGCAGTAAGACAGCTCCGGGTGAGCAGTTCTTC.

This chain uses TRBV7-9 with TRBJ2-3; D uncertain. Germline CDR1 is SEHNR and CDR2 is FQNEAQ (reference sequence). Trimming shortened V by 5 bases and J by 9 bases, and 18 bases separated the two germline ends. This CDR3 is built from 14 residues. The CDR3 DNA is TGTGCCAGCAGCCCCCCTCGGGCAGCGCCAACGCAGTATTTT. It specifies CASSPPRAAPTQYF.

The chain carries TRBV10-3 and TRBJ2-1; D gene ambiguous. The CDR3 extends over 12 amino acids. The V end lost 0 bases, the J end lost 8 bases, and 5 bases lay between the germline ends. Per germline, CDR1 ENHRY and CDR2 SYGVKD. The CDR3 sequence is CAISESADEQFF. Here the CDR3 DNA reads TGTGCCATCAGTGAGTCGGCGGATGAGCAGTTCTTC.

The chain joins TRBV18 to TRBJ1-3; D unresolved. CDR1 is KGHSH and CDR2 is LQKENI in the germline V gene. The V end was cut by 0 bases, the J end by 4 bases, with 10 bases between. This CDR3 is 15 amino acids long. In DNA, the CDR3 is TGTGCCAGCTCACCACCCTCCGGGTTCGGAAACACCATATATTTT. Translation gives CASSPPSGFGNTIYF.

The chain combines TRBV30 with TRBJ1-3; D unclear. The V gene's germline CDR1 is GTSNPN and CDR2 SVGIG (reference sequence). V was cut by 0 bases and J by 4 bases, with 4 bases left in between. The CDR3 runs 12 residues. The CDR3 DNA reads TGTGCCTGGAGTGTACTGGGAAACACCATATATTTT. Amino acid sequence: CAWSVLGNTIYF. Supplemented by reference TRBV30 and TRBJ1-3, the full variable domain reads SQTIHQWPATLVQPVGSPLSLECTVEGTSNPNLYWYRQAAGRGLQLLFYSVGIGQISSEVPQNLSASRPQDRQFILSSKKLLLSDSGFYLCAWSVLGNTIYFGEGSWLTVV.

The chain joins TRBV9 to TRBJ2-7; 13 positions match TRBD2. Per the germline V gene, CDR1 is SGDLS and CDR2 is YYNGEE. The CDR3 runs to 18 residues. Losses at the gene ends were 1 base for V and 0 bases for J; bases not matched to a gene: 7. The DNA for the CDR3 is TGTGCCAGCAGCGTATACGGGGGGACTAGCGGGACCTCCTACGAGCAGTACTTC. Its translation is CASSVYGGTSGTSYEQYF.

V and J are TRBV5-1 and TRBJ1-6; 8 positions agree with TRBD1. Losses at the gene ends were 1 base for V and 7 bases for J; bases not matched to a gene: 4. Germline values: CDR1 SGHRS, CDR2 YFSETQ. The CDR3 loop spans 15 amino acids. The CDR3 DNA is TGCGCCAGCAGCTTGCGCGGGACAGGCAATTCACCCCTCCACTTT. Protein sequence: CASSLRGTGNSPLHF. Full variable domain (outside the CDR3, taken from reference TRBV5-1 and TRBJ1-6): KAGVTQTPRYLIKTRGQQVTLSCSPISGHRSVSWYQQTPGQGLQFLFEYFSETQRNKGNFPGRFSGRQFSNSRSEMNVSTLELGDSALYLCASSLRGTGNSPLHFGNGTRLTVT.

This sequence joins TRBV5-4 and TRBJ2-5; D not certain. Germline lookup yields CDR1 SGHNT and CDR2 YYREEE (reference sequence). V lost 2 bases to trimming and J lost 1 base, with 9 bases between them. The CDR3 covers 14 residues. The CDR3 DNA is TGTGCCAGCAGCTTTGGGCAGACCCAAGAGACCCAGTACTTC. Amino acid sequence: CASSFGQTQETQYF.

The chain has TRBV28 and TRBJ1-1; D remains unclear. With 6 bases removed from V and 3 bases from J, the gap between germline ends came to 14 bases. This CDR3 has 14 amino acids. Germline CDR1 reads MDHEN; CDR2 reads SYDVKM. As DNA, the CDR3 is TGTGCCAGCAGCCCCGGCCTCGTCGACACTGAAGCTTTCTTT. Amino acid sequence: CASSPGLVDTEAFF.

V is TRBV7-6 and J is TRBJ1-1; no firm D call. The CDR3 is 14 amino acids. The germline V and J ends were trimmed by 0 bases and 6 bases, with 11 bases remaining between them. Germline CDR1 and CDR2: SGHVS and FNYEAQ. CDR3 sequence reads: CASSLAQASPEAFF. In DNA form, the CDR3 reads TGTGCCAGCAGCTTAGCGCAGGCCTCGCCTGAAGCTTTCTTT.

The DNA for the CDR3 is TGCGCCAGCAGCCAATTAACGGGGACAGGGGGCGAGCAGTACTTC. Encoded protein: CASSQLTGTGGEQYF. V gene TRBV4-3 combines with J gene TRBJ2-7; 11 nucleotides line up with TRBD1. The V segment lost 2 bases and the J segment 6 bases; nucleotides outside the gene matches: 6. CDR3 length: 15 amino acids. Germline V gene data show CDR1 as LGHNA and CDR2 as YSLEER.

This clone was picked up a small number of times. This chain uses TRBV7-6 with TRBJ2-7; the D is unclear. The V and J ends lost 5 bases and 3 bases respectively, with 11 bases between them. CDR1 and CDR2 from the germline V gene are SGHVS and FNYEAQ. The CDR3 has 13 residues. The DNA for the CDR3 is TGTGCCAGCAGCCCCGGGCCCAACTACGAGCAGTACTTC. Translated: CASSPGPNYEQYF.

The chain links TRBV27 to TRBJ2-7, with D perhaps matching TRBD1 (5 bases). Germline V gene data show CDR1 as MNHEY and CDR2 as SMNVEV (reference sequence). CDR3 length: 14 residues. V was cut by 6 bases and J by 3 bases, with 15 bases left in between. The CDR3 reads CASSSPPGHYEQYF. In DNA form, the CDR3 reads TGTGCCAGCAGCTCCCCCCCAGGGCACTACGAGCAGTACTTC.

The chain combines TRBV7-2 with TRBJ2-7; D possibly corresponds to TRBD2 (7 bases). V dropped 6 bases and J dropped 4 bases, with 22 bases sitting between them. The germline gives CDR1 SGHTA, CDR2 FQGNSA. The CDR3 runs to 16 residues. For the CDR3, the DNA is TGTGCCAGCAGGGGGACCGGGACACGCGGGGGTTACGAGCAGTACTTC. This translates into CASRGTGTRGGYEQYF.

V usage is TRBV6-6 and J usage is TRBJ2-1; D could derive from TRBD1 or TRBD2 (5 bases each). The V and J ends lost 3 bases and 2 bases respectively, with 11 bases between them. The CDR3 runs 15 residues. In germline, CDR1 is MNHNY, CDR2 SVGAGI (reference sequence). CDR3 protein: CASSYRDATYNEQFF. In DNA form, the CDR3 reads TGTGCCAGCAGTTATAGGGACGCGACCTACAATGAGCAGTTCTTC.

The V call is TRBV19, the J call TRBJ2-6; D is tentatively TRBD1 or TRBD2 (5 bases each). Germline loops: CDR1 LNHDA, CDR2 SQIVND (reference sequence). V gave up 6 bases and J gave up 4 bases, with 13 bases separating them. This CDR3 comprises 15 residues. CDR3 nucleotides: TGTGCCAGTAGCCCACGGGGCTCGGGGGCCAACGTCCTGACTTTC. Protein sequence: CASSPRGSGANVLTF.

V and J are TRBV28 and TRBJ1-2; no clear D gene. Germline loops: CDR1 MDHEN, CDR2 SYDVKM. The CDR3 contains 15 residues. V lost 5 bases to trimming and J lost 1 base, with 14 bases between them. CDR3 in amino acids: CASSERTRGNYGYTF. The CDR3 bases are TGTGCCAGCAGTGAGAGAACTCGGGGTAACTATGGCTACACCTTC.

The chain uses TRBV28 and TRBJ2-3; perhaps TRBD1 as D (6 bases). The CDR3 runs 14 residues. Trimming stripped 5 bases from V and 3 bases from J, with 12 bases between. Germline V gives CDR1 MDHEN, CDR2 SYDVKM. CDR3 sequence (DNA): TGTGCCAGCAGTGGGGGCGGGTCGACAGATACGCAGTATTTT. The encoded protein is CASSGGGSTDTQYF.

The rearrangement uses TRBV7-3 and TRBJ2-1, with D unresolved. Germline values: CDR1 SGHTA, CDR2 FQGTGA. The CDR3 runs to 15 residues. The V end was cut by 5 bases, the J end by 0 bases, with 11 bases between. CDR3 region: CASSASQSSYNEQFF. As DNA, the CDR3 is TGTGCCAGCAGCGCGTCGCAGAGCTCCTACAATGAGCAGTTCTTC.

V gene TRBV30 combines with J gene TRBJ1-6, with D tentatively TRBD1 (5 bases). The CDR3 has 13 amino acids. Trimming took 3 bases from V and 9 from J, leaving 12 bases between them. Germline V lookup: CDR1 GTSNPN, CDR2 SVGIG (reference sequence). The CDR3 region is CAWRGTRGSPLHF. The CDR3 nucleotides are TGTGCCTGGAGGGGGACCCGAGGTTCACCCCTCCACTTT.